A single sample gave rise to the 21 T cell receptor beta chains below, sequenced in a study of cytomegalovirus exposure and HLA in healthy donors. The table came from immunoSEQ multiplex PCR; TCRdb's copy has only in-frame clones and leaves some out. The sample consists of roughly 150,000 clones, roughly nine tenths of them appearing once. Source material: PBMCs. These receptors were collected from a man aged 18-30 years in good health and CMV-seropositive.

This clone has only a few counts. The chain recombines TRBV9 with TRBJ1-1; possible D gene TRBD1, 6 bases. Germline lookup yields CDR1 SGDLS and CDR2 YYNGEE. Deletions cut 0 bases from V and 5 bases from J, with 11 bases between. The CDR3 sequence is 14 residues long. DNA for the CDR3: TGTGCCAGCAGCGTAGATCAGGGGTGGACTGAAGCTTTCTTT. Translation: CASSVDQGWTEAFF.

V gene TRBV29-1 combines with J gene TRBJ2-5; D remains ambiguous. The CDR3 runs 12 residues. The V gene lost 4 bases and the J gene lost 5 bases, with 11 bases spanning the gap. The germline CDR1 and CDR2 sequences are SQVTM and ANQGSEA. The CDR3 DNA sequence: TGCAGCGTTGCCCCCCAAGCGGAGACCCAGTACTTC. Its protein is CSVAPQAETQYF.

This clone was observed once. The V and J genes are TRBV25-1 and TRBJ2-3; 11 nucleotides align to TRBD1. Looked up from germline, CDR1 is MGHDK and CDR2 is SYGVNS. The CDR3 runs 15 residues. V lost 5 bases and J lost 4; bases outside the gene matches: 5. As DNA, the CDR3 is TGTGCCAGCAGTATTGGACAGGGGGCTCCAGATACGCAGTATTTT. This encodes CASSIGQGAPDTQYF.

J is TRBJ1-2 and V is TRBV5-4; tentative D call: TRBD1 (5 bases). The CDR3 totals 15 residues. V was shortened by 4 bases and J by 1 base, with 14 bases between the two germline ends. Germline CDR1 SGHNT, CDR2 YYREEE (reference sequence). Written as DNA, the CDR3 is TGTGCCAGCAGCCTACATCCAGGGAATAACTATGGCTACACCTTC. Amino acid sequence: CASSLHPGNNYGYTF.

The chain uses TRBV27 and TRBJ2-2; 8 bases match TRBD2. This CDR3 spans 16 amino acids. Unmatched junction bases numbered 4, after V lost 1 base and J lost 3 bases. Germline CDR1 reads MNHEY; CDR2 reads SMNVEV (reference sequence). CDR3 sequence (DNA): TGTGCCAGCAGTTTATACGGGAGGGCCGACACCGGGGAGCTGTTTTTT. Translation gives CASSLYGRADTGELFF.

V usage is TRBV21-1 and J usage is TRBJ1-1. TRBV21-1 is a pseudogene segment. There are 14 residues in the CDR3. CDR3 in amino acids: CASSKAWAGAEAFF. CDR3 DNA sequence: TGTGCCAGCAGCAAAGCATGGGCGGGGGCTGAAGCTTTCTTT.

This clone has a single count. The chain is built from TRBV5-1 and TRBJ2-5; 11 nucleotides match TRBD2. Per germline, CDR1 SGHRS and CDR2 YFSETQ. The J segment lost 0 bases and the V segment lost 7 bases, leaving 8 bases of the junction unmatched. This CDR3 spans 16 amino acids. CDR3 nucleotide sequence: TGCGCCAGCCGGGCTAGCGGGAGGCCGTACCAAGAGACCCAGTACTTC. Its translation is CASRASGRPYQETQYF.

The chain links TRBV2 to TRBJ2-2; D not certain. CDR1 and CDR2 (germline): SNHLY, FYNNEI. V gave up 3 bases and J gave up 1 base, with 3 bases separating them. The CDR3 is 13 amino acids. Here the CDR3 DNA reads TGTGCCAGCAGTGACGGGAACACCGGGGAGCTGTTTTTT. Protein product: CASSDGNTGELFF.

The CDR3 loop reads CASSLGQGLVNEQFF. CDR3 DNA: TGTGCCAGCAGTTTGGGACAGGGGCTTGTCAATGAGCAGTTCTTC. This rearrangement joins TRBV27 to TRBJ2-1; 10 bases fit TRBD1. CDR3 size: 15 residues. Germline lookup yields CDR1 MNHEY and CDR2 SMNVEV (reference sequence). V lost 3 bases to trimming and J lost 6 bases; unmatched junction nucleotides: 5.

The chain combines TRBV18 with TRBJ2-7, with D possibly matching TRBD1 (6 bases). Germline V gene lookup returns CDR1 KGHSH and CDR2 LQKENI. V lost 4 bases to trimming and J lost 0 bases, with 7 bases between them. This CDR3 contains 13 residues. The CDR3 bases are TGTGCCAGCTCACTGGGACACTCCTACGAGCAGTACTTC. Translated, it gives CASSLGHSYEQYF.

This rearrangement joins TRBV5-1 to TRBJ2-7, with TRBD2 matching 8 bases. The CDR3 has 23 amino acids. V shed 4 bases, J shed 4 bases, and the junction held 34 bases outside the gene matches. Germline V gene lookup returns CDR1 SGHRS and CDR2 YFSETQ. Here the CDR3 reads CASSQSGILDIPPESGRRYEQYF. The CDR3 coding sequence is TGCGCCAGCAGCCAGTCCGGGATCCTTGATATCCCTCCTGAGAGCGGGAGAAGGTACGAGCAGTACTTC.

The genes are TRBV9 and TRBJ1-1, with 11 bases lining up with TRBD1. The CDR3 extends over 17 amino acids. V was clipped by 1 base and J by 3 bases; unmatched bases: 8. CDR1 and CDR2 (germline): SGDLS, YYNGEE. The CDR3 DNA is TGTGCCAGCAGCGTAAAAGGACAGGGGGCGGAGGACACTGAAGCTTTCTTT. Translation gives CASSVKGQGAEDTEAFF.

The J gene is TRBJ2-1, the V gene TRBV18; TRBD1 might be the D (6 bases). This CDR3 contains 15 residues. V lost 3 bases and J lost 8, with 17 bases in between. The germline V gene encodes CDR1 KGHSH and CDR2 LQKENI. This CDR3 is CASSPTIQGVDEQFF. The CDR3 coding sequence is TGTGCCAGCTCACCTACCATACAGGGAGTCGATGAGCAGTTCTTC.

The sample holds a few counts of this clone. The V gene is TRBV15, the J gene TRBJ2-5; D is unclear. Germline-derived CDR1 and CDR2 are LNHNV and YYDKDF (reference sequence). V was trimmed by 0 bases and J by 2 bases, leaving 10 bases between them. The CDR3 contains 15 residues. The CDR3 spells CATSRDPAPQETQYF. CDR3 DNA sequence: TGTGCCACCAGCAGAGATCCAGCGCCTCAAGAGACCCAGTACTTC.

CDR3 in amino acids: CASSDLGQGGADTEAFF. The CDR3 DNA reads TGTGCCAGCAGTGATCTGGGACAGGGGGGGGCCGACACTGAAGCTTTCTTT. The chain is built from TRBV2 and TRBJ1-1, with 11 nucleotides matching TRBD1. CDR1 and CDR2 (germline): SNHLY, FYNNEI. This CDR3 is 17 amino acids long. The J segment lost 3 bases and the V segment lost 3 bases, leaving 9 bases of the junction unmatched.

The CDR3 DNA sequence: TGCAGCGTTGAAGATCATCAGCGGGAGGGGGCAAGCACAGATACGCAGTATTTT. It is translated as CSVEDHQREGASTDTQYF. The gene calls are TRBV29-1 and TRBJ2-3; 10 nucleotides agree with TRBD2. There are 18 residues in the CDR3. The junction had 9 bases not matched to a gene; V was cut back by 0 bases and J by 0 bases. Germline lookup yields CDR1 SQVTM and CDR2 ANQGSEA.

This sequence joins TRBV2 and TRBJ2-3, with D tentatively TRBD2 (6 bases). V was trimmed by 6 bases and J by 2 bases, leaving 15 bases between them. Germline assignment: CDR1 SNHLY and CDR2 FYNNEI. This CDR3 region has 15 residues. The CDR3 loop reads CASRELAIATDTQYF. CDR3 nucleotide sequence: TGTGCCAGCAGGGAACTAGCTATCGCCACAGATACGCAGTATTTT.

The chain carries TRBV29-1 and TRBJ2-7; TRBD2 matches at 12 bases. The CDR3 length is 14 residues. The germline CDR1 and CDR2 sequences are SQVTM and ANQGSEA. V shed 7 bases and J 0 bases; nucleotides not matched to a gene: 4. DNA of the CDR3: TGCAGCGCCAAGACTAGCGGGAGCTCCTACGAGCAGTACTTC. Protein sequence: CSAKTSGSSYEQYF.

This sequence joins TRBV11-2 and TRBJ2-3, with 7 bases matching TRBD1. V was pared by 1 base and J by 0 bases, with 4 bases of the junction left unmatched. This CDR3 is built from 16 residues. Germline lookup yields CDR1 SGHAT and CDR2 FQNNGV. Here the CDR3 DNA reads TGTGCCAGCAGCTTAGGGGACAGAGCAAGCACAGATACGCAGTATTTT. Amino acid sequence: CASSLGDRASTDTQYF.

The chain is built from TRBV6-6 and TRBJ2-3; D may be TRBD1 (5 bases). CDR3 length: 15 residues. The germline V gene encodes CDR1 MNHNY and CDR2 SVGAGI (reference sequence). Between the trimmed V and J ends, which lost 0 bases and 2 bases, there was a span of 9 bases. This chain's CDR3 is CASSYSGLPTDTQYF. DNA of the CDR3: TGTGCCAGCAGTTACTCGGGGCTACCCACAGATACGCAGTATTTT.

This rearrangement joins TRBV9 to TRBJ2-1, with unresolved D. This CDR3 region has 15 residues. Per germline, CDR1 SGDLS and CDR2 YYNGEE. V dropped 2 bases and J dropped 0 bases, with 9 bases sitting between them. The CDR3, as DNA: TGTGCCAGCAGCGTTACGTCGAGCTCCTACAATGAGCAGTTCTTC. This gives the protein CASSVTSSSYNEQFF.